A selection of T cell receptor beta chains follows, all from one sample in a study of blood T cell repertoires in COVID-19. Generated by immunoSEQ multiplex PCR, the TCRdb table keeps only in-frame clones and is missing some. The table records 130,000 to 150,000 clones, more than 60% of them present only once. Specimen: peripheral blood. These receptors were collected from a man at least 80 years old with acute or convalescent COVID-19. The CDR3 runs from the conserved cysteine through the conserved F or W. Each record gives: J gene, V gene, D gene, clone size, CDR3 DNA, CDR3 protein. D genes are given only for firm matches. Clone size appears in some rows only: once, few, many, or a class for an expanded clone.

J gene: TRBJ1-6
V gene: TRBV19
D gene: TRBD1
clone size: -
CDR3 DNA: TGTGCCAGTAGTATTACAGGGGGGGGTTCACCCCTCCACTTT
CDR3 protein: CASSITGGGSPLHF

J gene: TRBJ1-2
V gene: TRBV2
D gene: -
clone size: -
CDR3 DNA: TGTGCCAGCGTTTACGTCCAGGGTGGCTATGGCTACACCTTC
CDR3 protein: CASVYVQGGYGYTF

J gene: TRBJ1-1
V gene: TRBV7-2
D gene: TRBD1
clone size: few
CDR3 DNA: TGTGCCAGCAGCTTAAGGGGGGGGACAGGGAACACTGAAGCTTTCTTT
CDR3 protein: CASSLRGGTGNTEAFF

J gene: TRBJ1-1
V gene: TRBV29-1
D gene: -
clone size: -
CDR3 DNA: TGCAGCGGGGCAGGTGACACTGAAGCTTTCTTT
CDR3 protein: CSGAGDTEAFF

J gene: TRBJ2-3
V gene: TRBV25-1
D gene: TRBD1
clone size: -
CDR3 DNA: TGTGCCAGCAGTGGCTACAGGGGATATGTAGATACGCAGTATTTT
CDR3 protein: CASSGYRGYVDTQYF

J gene: TRBJ2-5
V gene: TRBV11-2
D gene: -
clone size: -
CDR3 DNA: TGTGCCAGCACCGGGGGAAGGGGTGGGGACCAAGAGACCCAGTACTTC
CDR3 protein: CASTGGRGGDQETQYF

J gene: TRBJ1-5
V gene: TRBV7-2
D gene: TRBD1
clone size: few
CDR3 DNA: TGTGCCAGCAGTTCCCGAACGGGACAGGGCAACCAGCCCCAGCATTTT
CDR3 protein: CASSSRTGQGNQPQHF

J gene: TRBJ1-1
V gene: TRBV6-5
D gene: -
clone size: -
CDR3 DNA: TGTGCCAGCTTTACAGGGATTATGAACACTGAAGCTTTCTTT
CDR3 protein: CASFTGIMNTEAFF

J gene: TRBJ2-3
V gene: TRBV5-6
D gene: -
clone size: -
CDR3 DNA: TGTGCCAGCAGCCTGGGGGAGCTCGATACGCAGTATTTT
CDR3 protein: CASSLGELDTQYF

J gene: TRBJ1-3
V gene: TRBV7-8
D gene: -
clone size: -
CDR3 DNA: TGTGCCAGCAGCTTAGGTTTTAGCCCCACTGGAAACACCATATATTTT
CDR3 protein: CASSLGFSPTGNTIYF

J gene: TRBJ1-6
V gene: TRBV5-6
D gene: -
clone size: -
CDR3 DNA: TGTGCCAGCAGCCCTAATCCGTATTCACCCCTCCACTTT
CDR3 protein: CASSPNPYSPLHF

J gene: TRBJ1-2
V gene: TRBV7-8
D gene: TRBD1
clone size: -
CDR3 DNA: TGTGCCAGCAGCCCGGGACAGGAGAACTATGGCTACACCTTC
CDR3 protein: CASSPGQENYGYTF

J gene: TRBJ2-7
V gene: TRBV12-3/TRBV12-4
D gene: -
clone size: -
CDR3 DNA: TGTGCCAGCAGCCCCGGGGGCTCCTACGAGCAGTACTTC
CDR3 protein: CASSPGGSYEQYF

J gene: TRBJ2-7
V gene: TRBV6-2/TRBV6-3
D gene: TRBD2
clone size: -
CDR3 DNA: TGTGCCAGCACCCCCCACGGCCCTAGCGGGGGGCCCTCCTACGAGCAGTACTTC
CDR3 protein: CASTPHGPSGGPSYEQYF

J gene: TRBJ1-3
V gene: TRBV7-9
D gene: -
clone size: -
CDR3 DNA: TGTGCCAGCAGGGACACCCGCTCTGGAAACACCATATATTTT
CDR3 protein: CASRDTRSGNTIYF

J gene: TRBJ2-7
V gene: TRBV5-8
D gene: -
clone size: -
CDR3 DNA: TGTGCCAGCACTCCGGGGGTTGGGCCCTACGAGCAGTACTTC
CDR3 protein: CASTPGVGPYEQYF

J gene: TRBJ1-2
V gene: TRBV28
D gene: -
clone size: -
CDR3 DNA: TGTGCCAGCAGCCCCGTTCGCTATGGCTACACCTTC
CDR3 protein: CASSPVRYGYTF

J gene: TRBJ2-3
V gene: TRBV7-2
D gene: -
clone size: -
CDR3 DNA: TGTGCCAGCAGCTTATTGCTATCTAGGGATACGCAGTATTTT
CDR3 protein: CASSLLLSRDTQYF

J gene: TRBJ1-2
V gene: TRBV10-3
D gene: TRBD1
clone size: -
CDR3 DNA: TGTGCCATCAGTGAATTTGAAGTAGGGACAGCTGGCTACACCTTC
CDR3 protein: CAISEFEVGTAGYTF

J gene: TRBJ1-2
V gene: TRBV2
D gene: TRBD1
clone size: few
CDR3 DNA: TGTGCCAGCGAGGACAGGGATAGGGACTATGGCTACACCTTC
CDR3 protein: CASEDRDRDYGYTF

J gene: TRBJ1-5
V gene: TRBV2
D gene: -
clone size: -
CDR3 DNA: TGTGCCAGCAGTGTCGGGGGGACCGCTTATCAGCCCCAGCATTTT
CDR3 protein: CASSVGGTAYQPQHF

J gene: TRBJ1-2
V gene: TRBV30
D gene: -
clone size: -
CDR3 DNA: TGTGCCTGGAGTGATCGGACAGCCTATGGCTACACCTTC
CDR3 protein: CAWSDRTAYGYTF

J gene: TRBJ1-2
V gene: TRBV9
D gene: -
clone size: once
CDR3 DNA: TGTGCCAGCAGCATCCTCAGTAACTATGGCTACACCTTC
CDR3 protein: CASSILSNYGYTF

J gene: TRBJ2-1
V gene: TRBV11-2
D gene: -
clone size: -
CDR3 DNA: TGTGCCAGCAGCTCCGACAGAAACTACAATGAGCAGTTCTTC
CDR3 protein: CASSSDRNYNEQFF

J gene: TRBJ1-6
V gene: TRBV27
D gene: -
clone size: -
CDR3 DNA: TGTGCCAGCAGTGACACAGGGTCGAATAATTCACCCCTCCACTTT
CDR3 protein: CASSDTGSNNSPLHF

J gene: TRBJ1-2
V gene: TRBV7-8
D gene: -
clone size: few
CDR3 DNA: TGTGCCAGCAGCTTAGACGACAGGAACTATGGCTACACCTTC
CDR3 protein: CASSLDDRNYGYTF

J gene: TRBJ1-1
V gene: TRBV27
D gene: TRBD1
clone size: -
CDR3 DNA: TGTGCCAGCAGTCTAGGGACAGGGGGCGTAGGCACTGAAGCTTTCTTT
CDR3 protein: CASSLGTGGVGTEAFF

J gene: TRBJ2-7
V gene: TRBV11-2
D gene: -
clone size: once
CDR3 DNA: TGTGCCAGCAGCCCTACAGGGTACGAGCAGTACTTC
CDR3 protein: CASSPTGYEQYF

J gene: TRBJ2-2
V gene: TRBV18
D gene: TRBD1
clone size: -
CDR3 DNA: TGTGCCAGCTCACCCTATGGACAGGGGGCTACCGGGGAGCTGTTTTTT
CDR3 protein: CASSPYGQGATGELFF

J gene: TRBJ2-1
V gene: TRBV18
D gene: TRBD1
clone size: -
CDR3 DNA: TGTGCCAGCTCACCCCGGACAGGGAGCCACAATGAGCAGTTCTTC
CDR3 protein: CASSPRTGSHNEQFF